This entry concerns a single T cell receptor beta chain. The clone's antigen remains unknown. Within one base of it there is no much larger clone, and no base qualities were kept. Participants in the prospective study were aged about 18 to 89 years, lived in about two dozen United States geographic areas, and enrolled through a virtual design. Cohort assignment in the prospective study relied on participant-reported clinical history from a screening survey and a study questionnaire. In the prospective study, whole blood, serum and a nasopharyngeal or oropharyngeal swab were collected from each participant by mobile phlebotomists. Prospective study participants could optionally give additional blood draws and questionnaires over an approximately 2-month period. Before DNA extraction, blood samples from the prospective study were shipped at room temperature or frozen. These data are taken from a study of blood T cell repertoires in COVID-19 (dated by TCRdb to 2018 to 2021). Some background on the complete study: Collaborator samples came from the United States, Italy and Spain and covered acute and convalescent phases of COVID-19. The material from the prospective study consisted of cDNA or gDNA derived from T cells, B-cell-depleted T cells, or PBMCs. Subjects who had been exposed to COVID-19, were actively infected with it, or had recovered from it provided the deeply sampled blood TCRbeta repertoires that made up the dataset. A freely available public database, intended as a resource for researchers studying the immune response to SARS-CoV-2, is where the repertoires were released. Samples came from the ongoing ImmuneRACE study (first 160 participants) plus 1,254 subjects from 6 global collaborators. Nearly every sample came with metadata listing a de-identified subject ID, COVID-19 status, age in years and sex. HLA class I and class II types, where available, came from metadata supplied by the sample provider rather than from assay-based typing.

The germline V gene sets CDR1 to SGHDN and CDR2 to FVKESK. V gives up 5 bases and J gives up 0 bases, and the segment between their germline ends measures 22 bases. The CDR3 measures 19 amino acids from cysteine to phenylalanine. The kept DNA is CDR3 alone, 57 bases in frame from the first base. Overall results and qualifications from the work: Clinical and demographic metadata were provided uncurated, with the amount varying by source and participant.

TCRbeta CDR3 regions were amplified from genomic DNA using the immunoSEQ Assay, a bias-controlled multiplex PCR. The original methods were these. The number of nucleated cells in each sample was estimated from the amplification of reference gene primers within the assay. To quantify the absolute abundance of each unique TCRbeta CDR3 rearrangement, sequence reads were collapsed and filtered. For each sample, productive Simpson clonality was calculated as the square root of Simpson's diversity index across productive rearrangements. This is the immuneACCESS table as TCRdb keeps it, with only in-frame sequences that have V and J called. A part of the clones is gone; compared with another copy, unresolved V genes explain less than half, and the rest is unexplained. That table supplies the V and J calls and clone size; D and trimming were determined from the DNA. The table for this sample lists 200,000 to 250,000 clones; roughly 85% of them were counted only once. The biggest ten clones account for 9.1% of the sample.

The rearranged chain carries TRBV14 and TRBJ2-2, with TRBD2 as a weak D call on 6 bases. What was sequenced was PBMCs or T cells enriched from blood (not recorded which). This sequence originates from a woman between 45 and 60 years old with acute COVID-19. The CDR3 region reads CASSSSLGFSGSNTGELFF. The DNA sequence is TGTGCCAGCAGCTCGTCCCTAGGGTTTAGCGGTTCGAACACCGGGGAGCTGTTTTTT. Reference TRBV14 and TRBJ2-2 genes cover what lies past the CDR3, so the full variable domain is EAGVTQFPSHSVIEKGQTVTLRCDPISGHDNLYWYRRVMGKEIKFLLHFVKESKQDESGMPNNRFLAERTGGTYSTLKVQPAELEDSGVYFCASSSSLGFSGSNTGELFFGEGSRLTVL.